Sequencing of this T cell receptor (beta chain) was carried out in a study of T-cell reconstitution after alpha-beta-depleted transplantation in children. The CDR3 extends over 15 amino acids. Between the trimmed V and J ends, which lost 4 bases and 8 bases, there was a span of 18 bases. The germline CDR1 and CDR2 sequences are SSHAT and FNYEAQ (reference sequence). During its preparation, the TCRbeta library received unique molecular identifiers. TCRdb re-derived calls from the PCR reads in MiXCR, one entry per CDR3 protein. The table shows about 460,000 distinct CDR3 sequences, with around 13% occurring only once. This clonotype occurred a few times.

Source: PBMCs from the stem cell graft donor, taken from the stem cell graft. The gene calls are TRBV7-7 and TRBJ2-1; D is unclear. This receptor was taken from a human donor who donated a stem cell graft to a child with combined immunodeficiency. CDR3 residues: CASSSPGSGFDEQFF. Here the CDR3 DNA reads TGTGCCAGCAGCTCCCCCGGGTCGGGTTTCGATGAGCAGTTCTTC.